The entry below gives a single TCR beta chain sequence along with its context. Its antigen remains unidentified. No much larger clone exists at a distance of one base, and base qualities are not known. The junction carries 19 bases between V and J, which are trimmed by 7 bases and 7 bases respectively. Inclusive of the bounding cysteine and phenylalanine, the CDR3 is 15 residues long. Just CDR3 DNA is preserved here, 45 bases in frame from base 1. Sequences LNHDA (CDR1) and SQIVND (CDR2) are obtained from the germline V gene (reference sequence). Collaborating institutions collected whole blood in K2EDTA tubes following their own protocols. For TCRbeta analysis, collaborator samples were shipped as frozen whole blood, as isolated PBMCs, or as DNA extracted from either sample type. TCRbeta CDR3 regions were amplified from genomic DNA using the immunoSEQ Assay, a bias-controlled multiplex PCR. In the paper's pipeline: Nucleated cell counts per sample were estimated from amplification of reference gene primers within the assay. To quantify the absolute abundance of each unique TCRbeta CDR3 rearrangement, sequence reads were collapsed and filtered. For each sample, productive Simpson clonality was calculated as the square root of Simpson's diversity index over productive rearrangements. TCRdb re-hosts the immuneACCESS table, in-frame sequences only. Its copies lack some clones; in the studies checked, an unresolved V gene accounts for under half of them, and the cause for the rest is not known. Clone size and the V and J calls come from that table; the DNA yielded D and trimming. The sample yields roughly 150,000 clones; approximately 77% were counted once. The top ten clonotypes cover roughly 10% of the sample.

These data belong to a study of blood T cell repertoires in COVID-19 (dated by TCRdb to the early 2020s). In terms of the full investigation: Samples from collaborators originated in the United States, Italy and Spain and spanned both the acute and convalescent phases of COVID-19. The material from the prospective study consisted of cDNA or gDNA derived from T cells, B-cell-depleted T cells, or PBMCs. Deeply sampled blood TCRbeta repertoires from subjects exposed to, actively infected with, or recovered from COVID-19 were included in the dataset. The repertoires were released in a freely available public database intended as a resource for research on the immune response to SARS-CoV-2. Samples came from the ongoing ImmuneRACE study (first 160 participants) plus 1,254 subjects from 6 global collaborators. Sample metadata almost always included a de-identified subject ID, COVID-19 status, age in years and sex. HLA class I and class II types, where available, came from metadata supplied by the sample provider rather than from assay-based typing.

Results and caveats for the whole study, not just this receptor: Clinical and demographic metadata were provided uncurated, with the amount varying by source and participant.

This chain is built from TRBV19 and TRBJ2-2; possibly the D gene is TRBD2, per 6 matching bases. The TCR originated in an elderly woman with active or convalescent COVID-19. The sequencing input was peripheral blood. The CDR3 protein: CASTAPPRGIGELFF. The DNA reads as follows: TGTGCCAGTACCGCCCCCCCCCGCGGGATCGGGGAGCTGTTTTTT.